The 30 T cell receptor beta chains below come from one sample, sequenced in a study of blood T cell repertoires in COVID-19. Sequencing was performed with immunoSEQ multiplex PCR; in TCRdb, only in-frame clones are kept and a portion is missing. The sample yields roughly 74,000 clones, roughly 88% seen once. Sequenced sample: peripheral blood. These receptors all come from a woman of 80 years or more with active or convalescent COVID-19.

The gene calls are TRBV7-2 and TRBJ2-1; a possible D gene is TRBD2 (7 bases). CDR1 is SGHTA, CDR2 FQGNSA, per germline. The CDR3 covers 15 residues. The V and J ends lost 3 bases and 0 bases respectively, with 9 bases between them. Here the CDR3 reads CASSFAGASYNEQFF. The CDR3 DNA reads as TGTGCCAGCAGCTTTGCGGGGGCCTCCTACAATGAGCAGTTCTTC. The complete variable domain, with remaining parts taken from reference TRBV7-2 and TRBJ2-1, reads GAGVSQSPSNKVTEKGKDVELRCDPISGHTALYWYRQSLGQGLEFLIYFQGNSAPDKSGLPSDRFSAERTGGSVSTLTIQRTQQEDSAVYLCASSFAGASYNEQFFGPGTRLTVL.

This clone occurred once. The gene calls are TRBV24-1 and TRBJ1-2, with TRBD1 identical over 7 bases. The CDR3 totals 13 residues. Germline CDR1 is KGHDR and CDR2 is SFDVKD. J lost 8 bases, V lost 4 bases, and 6 bases had no gene match. This CDR3 reads CATSDSTGLGYTF. CDR3 nucleotide sequence: TGTGCCACCAGTGACTCGACAGGGTTGGGCTACACCTTC.

The chain joins TRBV11-3 to TRBJ2-7; no reliable D call. This CDR3 is built from 12 residues. The germline V gene has CDR1 SGHNT and CDR2 YENEEA. The V and J ends lost 0 bases and 3 bases respectively, with 3 bases between them. In DNA form, the CDR3 reads TGTGCCAGCAGCTTAGATCTCTACGAGCAGTACTTC. Translating it yields CASSLDLYEQYF.

The V and J genes are TRBV7-2 and TRBJ2-3; TRBD2 matches at 11 bases. Germline CDR1 SGHTA, CDR2 FQGNSA. The length of the CDR3 is 15 residues. The junction had 6 bases not matched to a gene; V was cut back by 5 bases and J by 5 bases. CDR3 region: CASSLAGLAEDTQYF. DNA of the CDR3: TGTGCCAGCAGCCTGGCGGGACTAGCGGAAGATACGCAGTATTTT.

The rearrangement uses TRBV7-9 and TRBJ1-1; a possible D gene is TRBD1 (6 bases). V dropped 4 bases and J dropped 5 bases, with 14 bases sitting between them. The CDR3 totals 14 residues. Per germline, CDR1 SEHNR and CDR2 FQNEAQ (reference sequence). The CDR3 nucleotides are TGTGCCAGCAGCTCCCAGGGCCAGGGGACTGAAGCTTTCTTT. It yields the protein CASSSQGQGTEAFF.

The rearrangement links TRBV9 to TRBJ1-1; D may be TRBD1 (5 bases). Trimming took 3 bases from V and 1 from J, leaving 10 bases between them. CDR1 SGDLS and CDR2 YYNGEE come from the germline V gene. This CDR3 is 14 amino acids long. CDR3 region: CASSARTSNTEAFF. The CDR3 DNA follows: TGTGCCAGCAGCGCCCGGACATCGAACACTGAAGCTTTCTTT.

The gene calls are TRBV5-1 and TRBJ2-1; 10 nucleotides match TRBD2. Germline V gene sequence: CDR1 SGHRS, CDR2 YFSETQ. The CDR3 consists of 15 residues. Trimming at V came to 1 base and at J to 9 bases, leaving 7 bases not matched to a gene. CDR3 DNA sequence: TGCGCCAGCAGCTTGCAAAGCGGGAGGGCGGGTGAGCAGTTCTTC. It translates to CASSLQSGRAGEQFF. The full variable domain, completed using reference TRBV5-1 and TRBJ2-1, is KAGVTQTPRYLIKTRGQQVTLSCSPISGHRSVSWYQQTPGQGLQFLFEYFSETQRNKGNFPGRFSGRQFSNSRSEMNVSTLELGDSALYLCASSLQSGRAGEQFFGPGTRLTVL.

CDR3 sequence reads: CASSPPQGDRYTF. As DNA, the CDR3 is TGTGCCAGCAGCCCCCCCCAGGGGGATCGCTACACCTTC. This sequence joins TRBV21-1 and TRBJ1-2; the DNA was not compared with TRBD1, the D call given in the table. TRBV21-1 is labeled a pseudogene. The CDR3 totals 13 residues.

This clone was counted between two and nine times. The gene calls are TRBV20-1 and TRBJ1-5, with a weak D call TRBD1 (5 bases). Trimming cost V 6 bases and J 7 bases, with 16 bases left between them. The germline V gene encodes CDR1 DFQATT and CDR2 SNEGSKA (reference sequence). This CDR3 contains 13 residues. The CDR3 reads CSASSQGNQPQHF. In DNA, the CDR3 is TGCAGTGCCAGTTCCCAGGGTAACCAGCCCCAGCATTTT.

The V and J genes are TRBV27 and TRBJ1-2, with 7 bases fitting TRBD1. The CDR3 is 14 amino acids. Trimming at V came to 0 bases and at J to 4 bases, leaving 2 bases not matched to a gene. Germline assignment: CDR1 MNHEY and CDR2 SMNVEV (reference sequence). The CDR3: CASSLSRGVYGYTF. The DNA for the CDR3 is TGTGCCAGCAGTTTATCCAGGGGGGTCTATGGCTACACCTTC.

V is TRBV27 and J is TRBJ1-1; D is perhaps TRBD1 (5 bases). This CDR3 contains 11 residues. CDR1 and CDR2 from the germline V gene are MNHEY and SMNVEV (reference sequence). Trimming left V 8 bases short and J 6 bases short, with 10 bases between. The CDR3 is CASLKGAEAFF. The CDR3 DNA follows: TGTGCCAGCCTCAAAGGGGCTGAAGCTTTCTTT.

The chain links TRBV14 to TRBJ2-7; TRBD2 agrees at 8 bases. Germline-derived CDR1 and CDR2 are SGHDN and FVKESK. Trimming cost V 1 base and J 3 bases; bases outside gene matches: 5. This CDR3 region has 15 residues. The CDR3 is CASSQASGGNYEQYF. In nucleotides, the CDR3 is TGTGCCAGCAGCCAAGCTTCGGGGGGGAACTACGAGCAGTACTTC.

This chain joins TRBV19 and TRBJ2-7; TRBD1 matches 8 bases. The CDR3 is 14 residues long. Germline V CDR1 and CDR2: LNHDA, SQIVND (reference sequence). V lost 6 bases, J lost 2 bases, and 6 bases stayed unmatched. CDR3 DNA: TGTGCCAGTAGCCTAGGCAGGGGGCCCTACGAGCAGTACTTC. It encodes CASSLGRGPYEQYF.

The chain employs TRBV7-2 and TRBJ2-1, with 8 bases aligning to TRBD2. The CDR3 contains 16 residues. The ends lost 1 base at V and 4 bases at J; junction bases unmatched: 6. In germline, CDR1 is SGHTA, CDR2 FQGNSA. In DNA form, the CDR3 reads TGTGCCAGCAGCTTAGGGGCAGCGGGGGCTTACAATGAGCAGTTCTTC. Translating gives CASSLGAAGAYNEQFF.

CDR3 sequence: CASSVQGNVGETQYF. CDR3 DNA: TGTGCCAGCAGCGTACAGGGGAATGTGGGCGAGACCCAGTACTTC. The chain is built from TRBV7-2 and TRBJ2-5; 7 bases are shared with TRBD1. Germline V gene lookup returns CDR1 SGHTA and CDR2 FQGNSA. Trimming removed 5 bases from V and 5 bases from J; junction bases left unmatched: 11. The CDR3 has 15 residues.

This chain links TRBV6-5 with TRBJ1-1; 10 bases align to TRBD1. The germline gives CDR1 MNHEY, CDR2 SVGAGI. CDR3 length equals 15 residues. J lost 6 bases, V lost 7 bases, and 11 bases had no gene match. The CDR3 DNA sequence: TGTGCCAGCAATGGTCCCCGGGACAGGGGCTCTGAAGCTTTCTTT. This gives the protein CASNGPRDRGSEAFF.

This clone was detected only a few times. Relative to the germline gene, one junction end is altered; a read error may explain this. This chain connects TRBV7-7 to TRBJ2-2; 7 bases line up with TRBD2. CDR1 and CDR2 (germline): SSHAT, FNYEAQ (reference sequence). This CDR3 has 14 residues. The CDR3 loop is CASSSSLATGELFF. CDR3 DNA sequence: TGTGCTAGCAGCTCATCACTAGCGACCGGGGAGCTGTTTTTT.

This clone was found a few times. The chain couples TRBV19 to TRBJ2-4, with TRBD2 matching over 7 bases. J lost 0 bases, V lost 1 base, and 6 bases had no gene match. Germline CDR1 is LNHDA and CDR2 is SQIVND (reference sequence). The length of the CDR3 is 17 residues. CDR3 DNA: TGTGCCAGTAGTATAGTTGGGAGGGCACTAGCCAAAAACATTCAGTACTTC. This translates into CASSIVGRALAKNIQYF.

The J gene is TRBJ1-5, the V gene TRBV5-8; D is possibly TRBD1 (6 bases). Trimming removed 0 bases from V and 2 bases from J, with 12 bases in between. This CDR3 spans 16 amino acids. Germline assignment: CDR1 SGHTS and CDR2 YDEGEE. This chain's CDR3 is CASSLEGDLGNQPQHF. The DNA of the CDR3 is TGTGCCAGCAGCTTGGAGGGGGATTTGGGCAATCAGCCCCAGCATTTT. Full variable domain (rest looked up from reference TRBV5-8 and TRBJ1-5): EAGVTQSPTHLIKTRGQQATLRCSPISGHTSVYWYQQALGLGLQFLLWYDEGEERNRGNFPPRFSGRQFPNYSSELNVNALELEDSALYLCASSLEGDLGNQPQHFGDGTRLSIL.

This chain joins TRBV4-2 and TRBJ2-4; a possible D gene is TRBD1 (6 bases). The CDR3 sequence is 15 residues long. The germline V gene has CDR1 LGHNA and CDR2 YNFKEQ. V lost 4 bases and J 0 bases, leaving 10 bases between the germline ends. As DNA, the CDR3 is TGTGCCAGCAGCCCCACAGGGATAGCCAAAAACATTCAGTACTTC. Protein sequence: CASSPTGIAKNIQYF.

This clone was seen more than once but under ten times. V and J are TRBV27 and TRBJ1-2; no definite D call. Germline loops: CDR1 MNHEY, CDR2 SMNVEV (reference sequence). Trimming pared 7 bases from V and 4 bases from J, leaving 10 bases between. This CDR3 has 12 residues. In DNA, the CDR3 is TGTGCCAGCAAGCGGACTGGCTATGGCTACACCTTC. It translates to CASKRTGYGYTF.

V usage is TRBV9 and J usage is TRBJ1-2; 7 bases are shared with TRBD1. The CDR3 has 15 amino acids. V lost 4 bases to trimming and J lost 0 bases; unmatched junction nucleotides: 6. Germline lookup yields CDR1 SGDLS and CDR2 YYNGEE. CDR3 sequence reads: CASSPTGKPNYGYTF. In nucleotides, the CDR3 is TGTGCCAGCAGCCCGACAGGGAAGCCTAACTATGGCTACACCTTC.

The DNA for the CDR3 is TGTGCCAGCAGCTTGACAGGTATCGGAAAACAGCCCCAGCATTTT. Its protein product is CASSLTGIGKQPQHF. This chain links TRBV5-8 with TRBJ1-5; tentatively, D is TRBD1 (5 bases). Trimming removed 1 base from V and 7 bases from J, with 15 bases in between. Germline-derived CDR1 and CDR2 are SGHTS and YDEGEE. CDR3 length equals 15 residues.

The chain combines TRBV5-4 with TRBJ2-5, with 10 nucleotides matching TRBD1. CDR1 SGHNT and CDR2 YYREEE come from the germline V gene (reference sequence). The trim removed 4 bases at V and 6 bases at J, leaving 6 bases unmatched. This CDR3 has 14 residues. Here the CDR3 reads CASSETGGRQTQYF. The CDR3 DNA follows: TGTGCCAGCAGCGAGACAGGGGGCAGACAGACCCAGTACTTC.

The chain couples TRBV19 to TRBJ2-4; D is perhaps TRBD1 (6 bases). This CDR3 has 14 residues. Germline CDR1 reads LNHDA; CDR2 reads SQIVND (reference sequence). The ends were cut back, 5 bases at V and 5 bases at J, with 13 bases in the middle. CDR3 sequence (DNA): TGTGCCAGTAGTCAACGACAGGCCCAAAACATTCAGTACTTC. Its translation: CASSQRQAQNIQYF.

The chain joins TRBV7-2 to TRBJ2-1; TRBD2 is a possible D gene (6 bases). The germline V gene has CDR1 SGHTA and CDR2 FQGNSA. Trimming shortened V by 6 bases and J by 7 bases, and 19 bases separated the two germline ends. There are 15 residues in the CDR3. This CDR3 is CASSLGLVATNEQFF. In DNA, the CDR3 is TGTGCCAGCAGTCTGGGACTCGTTGCGACTAATGAGCAGTTCTTC.

V usage is TRBV27 and J usage is TRBJ2-7; tentatively, D is TRBD2 (5 bases). Trimming shortened V by 2 bases and J by 1 base, and 12 bases separated the two germline ends. The CDR3 is made up of 15 amino acids. Germline V gene sequence: CDR1 MNHEY, CDR2 SMNVEV (reference sequence). The CDR3: CASSLRPRGSYEQYF. CDR3 in DNA: TGTGCCAGCAGTTTAAGGCCTCGGGGTTCCTACGAGCAGTACTTC.

The chain combines TRBV6-5 with TRBJ1-2; 8 bases match TRBD1. Germline loops: CDR1 MNHEY, CDR2 SVGAGI. V lost 5 bases and J lost 4; bases outside the gene matches: 6. The CDR3 consists of 14 residues. CDR3 in amino acids: CASSRDRRLYGYTF. The CDR3 region has the DNA TGTGCCAGCAGTCGGGACAGGAGACTCTATGGCTACACCTTC.

The chain links TRBV30 to TRBJ1-5; no firm D call. The CDR3 contains 14 residues. CDR1 is GTSNPN and CDR2 is SVGIG in the germline V gene (reference sequence). V was clipped by 1 base and J by 4 bases, with 11 bases between them. For the CDR3, the DNA is TGTGCCTGGAGTGAAGGGAGGAGGAATCAGCCCCAGCATTTT. This encodes CAWSEGRRNQPQHF.

The V and J genes are TRBV5-1 and TRBJ1-2; 12 bases line up with TRBD1. Per the germline V gene, CDR1 is SGHRS and CDR2 is YFSETQ. The CDR3 covers 14 residues. J was trimmed by 6 bases and V by 4 bases; bases with no gene match: 4. In nucleotides, the CDR3 is TGCGCCAGCAGCCGCGGGACAGGGGGCGATGGCTACACCTTC. Translation: CASSRGTGGDGYTF.